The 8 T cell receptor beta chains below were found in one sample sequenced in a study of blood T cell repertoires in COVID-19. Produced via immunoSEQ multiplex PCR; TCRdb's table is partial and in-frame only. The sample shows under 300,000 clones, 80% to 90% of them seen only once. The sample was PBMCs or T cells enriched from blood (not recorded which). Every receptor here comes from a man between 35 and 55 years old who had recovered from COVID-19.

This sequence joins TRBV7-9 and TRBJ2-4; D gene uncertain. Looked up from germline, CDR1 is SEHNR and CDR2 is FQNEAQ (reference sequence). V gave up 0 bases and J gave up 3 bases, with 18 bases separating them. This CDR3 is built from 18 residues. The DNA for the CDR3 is TGTGCCAGCAGCTTAGCGCCCAGCTCTACTATAAACAAAAACATTCAGTACTTC. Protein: CASSLAPSSTINKNIQYF.

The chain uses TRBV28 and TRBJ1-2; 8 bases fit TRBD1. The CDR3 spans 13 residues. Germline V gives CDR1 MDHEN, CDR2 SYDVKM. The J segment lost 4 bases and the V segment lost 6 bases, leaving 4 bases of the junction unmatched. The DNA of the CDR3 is TGTGCCAGCAGCCGCGGGACAGGCTATGGCTACACCTTC. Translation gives CASSRGTGYGYTF.

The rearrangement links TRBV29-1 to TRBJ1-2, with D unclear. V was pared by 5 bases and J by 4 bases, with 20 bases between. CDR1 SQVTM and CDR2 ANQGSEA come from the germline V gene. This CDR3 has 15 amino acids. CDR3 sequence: CSVPHLGGALYGYTF. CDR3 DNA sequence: TGCAGCGTTCCCCACCTTGGAGGAGCTCTCTATGGCTACACCTTC. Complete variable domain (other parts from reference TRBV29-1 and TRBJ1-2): SAVISQKPSRDICQRGTSLTIQCQVDSQVTMMFWYRQQPGQSLTLIATANQGSEATYESGFVIDKFPISRPNLTFSTLTVSNMSPEDSSIYLCSVPHLGGALYGYTFGSGTRLTVV.

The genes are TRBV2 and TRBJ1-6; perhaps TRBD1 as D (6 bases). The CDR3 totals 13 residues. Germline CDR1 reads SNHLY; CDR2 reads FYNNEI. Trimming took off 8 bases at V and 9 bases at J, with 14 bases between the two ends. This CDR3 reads CASYREGGSPLHF. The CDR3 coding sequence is TGTGCCAGCTACAGGGAGGGTGGTTCACCCCTCCACTTT.

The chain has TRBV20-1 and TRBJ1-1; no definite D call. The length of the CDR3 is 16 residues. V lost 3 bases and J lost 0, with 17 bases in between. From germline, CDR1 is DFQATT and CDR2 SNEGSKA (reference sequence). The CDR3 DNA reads TGCAGTGCTAGTTCCCCCCCCCGCAGGATGAACACTGAAGCTTTCTTT. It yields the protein CSASSPPRRMNTEAFF.

In nucleotides, the CDR3 is TGTGCCAGCAGTTTATATGGACAGGCTTATGGCTACACCTTC. This sequence encodes CASSLYGQAYGYTF. This chain uses TRBV28 with TRBJ1-2, with 7 bases aligning to TRBD1. This CDR3 spans 14 amino acids. With 1 base clipped from V and 5 bases from J, the junction kept 4 bases outside the gene matches. Germline V gene sequence: CDR1 MDHEN, CDR2 SYDVKM.

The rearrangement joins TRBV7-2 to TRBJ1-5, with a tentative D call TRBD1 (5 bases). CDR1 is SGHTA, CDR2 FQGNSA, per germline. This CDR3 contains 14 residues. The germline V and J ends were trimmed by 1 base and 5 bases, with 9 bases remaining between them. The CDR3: CASSLGGVDQPQHF. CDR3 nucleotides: TGTGCCAGCAGCTTAGGGGGGGTGGATCAGCCCCAGCATTTT.

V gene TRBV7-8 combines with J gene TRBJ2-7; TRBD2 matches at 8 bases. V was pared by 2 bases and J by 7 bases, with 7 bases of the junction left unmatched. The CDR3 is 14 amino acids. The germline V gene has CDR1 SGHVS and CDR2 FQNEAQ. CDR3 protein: CASSLRLAPGEQYF. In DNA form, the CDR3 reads TGTGCCAGCAGCTTAAGACTAGCGCCGGGAGAGCAGTACTTC.